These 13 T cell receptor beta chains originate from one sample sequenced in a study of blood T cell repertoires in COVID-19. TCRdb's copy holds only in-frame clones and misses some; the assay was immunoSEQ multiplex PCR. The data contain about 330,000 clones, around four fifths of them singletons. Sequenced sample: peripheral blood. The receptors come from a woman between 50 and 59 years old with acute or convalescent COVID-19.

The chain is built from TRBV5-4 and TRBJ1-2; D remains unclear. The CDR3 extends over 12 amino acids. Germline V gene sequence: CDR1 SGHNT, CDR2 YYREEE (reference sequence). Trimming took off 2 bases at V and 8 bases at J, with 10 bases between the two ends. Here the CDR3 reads CASSFQDKGYTF. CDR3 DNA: TGTGCCAGCAGCTTTCAGGATAAGGGCTACACCTTC.

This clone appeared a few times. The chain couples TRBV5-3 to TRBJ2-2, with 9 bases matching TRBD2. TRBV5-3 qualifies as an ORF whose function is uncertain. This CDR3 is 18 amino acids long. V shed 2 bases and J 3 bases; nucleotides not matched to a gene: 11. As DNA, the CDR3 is TGTGCCAGAAGCTTCTGGATGGCGGGAGGGCCGCACACCGGGGAGCTGTTTTTT. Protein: CARSFWMAGGPHTGELFF.

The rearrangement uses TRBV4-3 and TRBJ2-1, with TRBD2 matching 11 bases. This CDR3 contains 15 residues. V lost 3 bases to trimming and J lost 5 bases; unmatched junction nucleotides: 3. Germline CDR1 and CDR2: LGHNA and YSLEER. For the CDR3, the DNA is TGCGCCAGCAGCCACGGGACTAGCGGACACAATGAGCAGTTCTTC. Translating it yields CASSHGTSGHNEQFF.

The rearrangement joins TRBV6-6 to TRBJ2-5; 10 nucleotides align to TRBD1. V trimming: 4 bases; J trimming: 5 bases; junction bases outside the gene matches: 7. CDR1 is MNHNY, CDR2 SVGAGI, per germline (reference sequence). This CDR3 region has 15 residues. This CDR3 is CASSSWDRGEETQYF. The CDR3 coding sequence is TGTGCCAGCAGTTCCTGGGACAGGGGAGAGGAGACCCAGTACTTC.

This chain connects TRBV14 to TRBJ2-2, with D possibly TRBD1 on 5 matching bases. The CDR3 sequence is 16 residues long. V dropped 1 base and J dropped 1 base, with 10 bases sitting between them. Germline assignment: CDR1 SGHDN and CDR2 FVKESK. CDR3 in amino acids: CASSQVGHQNTGELFF. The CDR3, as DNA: TGTGCCAGCAGCCAAGTCGGACACCAGAACACCGGGGAGCTGTTTTTT. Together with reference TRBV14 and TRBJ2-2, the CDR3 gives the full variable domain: EAGVTQFPSHSVIEKGQTVTLRCDPISGHDNLYWYRRVMGKEIKFLLHFVKESKQDESGMPNNRFLAERTGGTYSTLKVQPAELEDSGVYFCASSQVGHQNTGELFFGEGSRLTVL.

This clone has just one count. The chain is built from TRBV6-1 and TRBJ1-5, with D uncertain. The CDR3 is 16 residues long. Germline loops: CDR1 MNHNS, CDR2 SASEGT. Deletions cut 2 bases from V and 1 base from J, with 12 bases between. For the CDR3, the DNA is TGTGCCAGCAGTGAACCCGGGAGAGGCAGCAATCAGCCCCAGCATTTT. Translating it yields CASSEPGRGSNQPQHF.

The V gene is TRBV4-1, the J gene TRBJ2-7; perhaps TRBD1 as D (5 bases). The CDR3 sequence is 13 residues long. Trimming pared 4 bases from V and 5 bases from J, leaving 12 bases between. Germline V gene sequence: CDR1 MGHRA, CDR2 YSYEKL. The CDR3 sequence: CASSRLPGNEQYV. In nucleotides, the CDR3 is TGCGCCAGCAGCCGCCTCCCAGGGAACGAGCAGTACGTC.

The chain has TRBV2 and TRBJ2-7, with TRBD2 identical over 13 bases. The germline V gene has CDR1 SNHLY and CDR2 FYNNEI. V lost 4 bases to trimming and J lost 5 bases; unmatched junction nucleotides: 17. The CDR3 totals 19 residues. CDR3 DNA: TGTGCCAGCAGTGCCGGGGTAGCCGGGACTAGCGGGATAAACCACGAGCAGTACTTC. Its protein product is CASSAGVAGTSGINHEQYF.

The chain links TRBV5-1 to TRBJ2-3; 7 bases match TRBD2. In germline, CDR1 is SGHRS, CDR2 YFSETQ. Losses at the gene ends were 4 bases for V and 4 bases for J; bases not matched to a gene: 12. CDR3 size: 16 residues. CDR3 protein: CASSPLGAGVSDTQYF. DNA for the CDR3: TGCGCCAGCAGCCCTCTTGGCGCGGGAGTATCAGATACGCAGTATTTT.

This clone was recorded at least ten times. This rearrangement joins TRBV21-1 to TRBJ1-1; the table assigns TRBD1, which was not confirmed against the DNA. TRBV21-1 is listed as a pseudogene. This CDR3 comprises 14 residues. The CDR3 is CASSIIERGTEAFF. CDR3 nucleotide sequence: TGTGCCAGCAGCATTATCGAGAGGGGGACTGAAGCTTTCTTT.

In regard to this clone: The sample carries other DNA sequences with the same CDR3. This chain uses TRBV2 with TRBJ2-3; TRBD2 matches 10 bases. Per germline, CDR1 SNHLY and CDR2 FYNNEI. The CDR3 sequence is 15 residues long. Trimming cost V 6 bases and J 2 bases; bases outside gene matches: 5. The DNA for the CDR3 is TGTGCCAGCAGGGCAACTAGCGGGGTCACAGATACGCAGTATTTT. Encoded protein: CASRATSGVTDTQYF.

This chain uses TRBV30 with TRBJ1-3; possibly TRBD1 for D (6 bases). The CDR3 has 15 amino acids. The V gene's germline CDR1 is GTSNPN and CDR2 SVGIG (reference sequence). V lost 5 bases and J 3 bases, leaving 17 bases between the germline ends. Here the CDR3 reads CAWGNDRLVGNTIYF. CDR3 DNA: TGTGCCTGGGGTAATGACAGGCTAGTTGGAAACACCATATATTTT.

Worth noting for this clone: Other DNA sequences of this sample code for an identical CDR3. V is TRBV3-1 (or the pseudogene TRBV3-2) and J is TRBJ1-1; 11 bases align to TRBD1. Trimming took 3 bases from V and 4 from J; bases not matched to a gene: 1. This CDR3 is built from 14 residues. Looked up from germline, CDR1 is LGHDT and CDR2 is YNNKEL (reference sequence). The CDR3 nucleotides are TGTGCCAGCAGCCAGGGGACAGGGGGCACTGAAGCTTTCTTT. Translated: CASSQGTGGTEAFF.